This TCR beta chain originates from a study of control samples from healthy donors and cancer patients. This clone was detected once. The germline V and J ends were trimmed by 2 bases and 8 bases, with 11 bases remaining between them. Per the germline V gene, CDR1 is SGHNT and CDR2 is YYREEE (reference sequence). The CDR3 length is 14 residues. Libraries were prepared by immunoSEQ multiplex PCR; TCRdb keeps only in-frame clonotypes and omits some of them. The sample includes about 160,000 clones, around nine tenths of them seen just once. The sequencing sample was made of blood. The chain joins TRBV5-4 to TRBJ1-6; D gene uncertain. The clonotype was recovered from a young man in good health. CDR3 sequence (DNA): TGTGCCAGCAGCTTCCGTGATGGGGATTCACCCCTCCACTTT. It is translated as CASSFRDGDSPLHF.